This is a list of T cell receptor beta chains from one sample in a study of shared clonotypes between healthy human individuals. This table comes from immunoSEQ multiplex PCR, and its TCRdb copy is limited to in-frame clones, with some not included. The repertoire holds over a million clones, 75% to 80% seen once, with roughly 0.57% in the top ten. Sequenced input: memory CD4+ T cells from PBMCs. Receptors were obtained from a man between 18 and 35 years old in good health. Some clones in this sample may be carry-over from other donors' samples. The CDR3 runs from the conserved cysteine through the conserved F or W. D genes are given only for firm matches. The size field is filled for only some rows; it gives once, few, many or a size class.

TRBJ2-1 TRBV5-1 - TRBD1 CASTRLQGGVYEQFF TGCGCCAGCACCAGGCTACAGGGGGGAGTCTATGAGCAGTTCTTC
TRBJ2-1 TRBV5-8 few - CASSLGLAVDEQFF TGTGCCAGCAGCTTGGGGCTAGCAGTCGATGAGCAGTTCTTC
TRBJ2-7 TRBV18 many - CASSPGGTYEQYF TGTGCCAGCTCACCAGGCGGGACCTACGAGCAGTACTTC
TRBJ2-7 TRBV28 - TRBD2 CASRRLAVYEQYF TGTGCCAGCAGACGACTAGCGGTCTACGAGCAGTACTTC
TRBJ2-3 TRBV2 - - CASSERENTQYF TGTGCCAGCAGTGAAAGGGAGAATACGCAGTATTTT
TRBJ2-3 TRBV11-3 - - CASSLDFDTQYF TGTGCCAGCAGCTTAGATTTCGATACGCAGTATTTT
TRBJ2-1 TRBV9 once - CASSKQNFYNEQFF TGTGCCAGCAGCAAACAGAACTTCTACAATGAGCAGTTCTTC
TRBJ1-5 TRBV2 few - CASSVRTGDRNQPQHF TGTGCCAGCAGTGTTCGCACAGGAGATCGCAATCAGCCCCAGCATTTT
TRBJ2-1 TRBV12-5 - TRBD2 CASAQGLGDNEQFF TGTGCTAGTGCCCAGGGACTAGGGGATAATGAGCAGTTCTTC
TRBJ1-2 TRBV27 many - CASTPFGGDYGYTF TGTGCCAGCACCCCCTTCGGGGGTGACTATGGCTACACCTTC
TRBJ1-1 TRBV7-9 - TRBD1 CASSGSQGLSDTEAFF TGTGCCAGCAGCGGGTCACAGGGGTTGAGTGACACTGAAGCTTTCTTT
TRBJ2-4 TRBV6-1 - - CASSDTPGVIQYF TGTGCCAGCAGTGACACCCCCGGGGTTATTCAGTACTTC
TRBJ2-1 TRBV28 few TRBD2 CASSLKILAGGRNEQFF TGTGCCAGCAGTTTAAAAATACTAGCGGGAGGGAGGAATGAGCAGTTCTTC
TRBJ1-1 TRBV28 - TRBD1 CASSLYQGVTEAFF TGTGCCAGCAGTTTGTATCAGGGGGTCACTGAAGCTTTCTTT
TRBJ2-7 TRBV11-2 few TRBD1 CASSSRTGGNEQYF TGTGCCAGCAGCTCCCGGACAGGGGGCAACGAGCAGTACTTC
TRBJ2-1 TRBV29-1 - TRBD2 CSVEAGSSGRANEQFF TGCAGCGTTGAGGCCGGGTCGAGCGGGAGGGCAAATGAGCAGTTCTTC
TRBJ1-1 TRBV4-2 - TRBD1 CASSQGPRDRDSEAFF TGTGCCAGCAGCCAAGGCCCCCGGGACAGGGATTCTGAAGCTTTCTTT
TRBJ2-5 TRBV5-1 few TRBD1 CASRIGTGGGETQYF TGCGCCAGCAGGATCGGGACAGGGGGAGGGGAGACCCAGTACTTC
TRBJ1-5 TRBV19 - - CASKRAGSGNQPQHF TGTGCCAGTAAGCGAGCGGGGTCAGGTAATCAGCCCCAGCATTTT
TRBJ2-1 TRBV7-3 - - CASSLNPAVDRQFF TGTGCCAGCAGCTTAAACCCCGCGGTAGACAGGCAGTTCTTC
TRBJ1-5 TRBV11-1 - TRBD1 CASSLDRAQPQHF TGTGCCAGCAGCTTGGACAGGGCACAGCCCCAGCATTTT
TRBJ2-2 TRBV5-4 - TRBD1 CASSLPGTGGSTGELFF TGTGCCAGCAGCTTACCCGGGACAGGGGGCTCGACTGGGGAGCTGTTTTTT
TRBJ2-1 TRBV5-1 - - CASSLDTGTYNEQFF TGCGCCAGCAGCTTGGACACCGGGACCTACAATGAGCAGTTCTTC
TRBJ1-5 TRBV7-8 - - CASSWHKGEGNQPQHF TGTGCCAGCAGTTGGCACAAGGGAGAGGGCAATCAGCCCCAGCATTTC
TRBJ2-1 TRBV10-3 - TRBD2 CAITRTSGPNEQFF TGTGCCATCACTAGGACTAGCGGGCCGAATGAGCAGTTCTTC
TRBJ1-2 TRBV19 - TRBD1 CASKRGQGPNYGYTF TGTGCCAGCAAACGGGGACAGGGGCCTAACTATGGCTACACCTTC
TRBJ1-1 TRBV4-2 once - CASSLLTEAFF TGTGCCAGCAGCTTACTGACTGAAGCTTTCTTT
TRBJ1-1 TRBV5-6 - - CASSFEGLREAFF TGTGCCAGCAGCTTTGAAGGCCTGCGGGAAGCTTTCTTT
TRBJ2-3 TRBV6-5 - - CASSYVAASTDTQYF TGTGCCAGCAGTTACGTAGCGGCTAGCACAGATACGCAGTATTTT
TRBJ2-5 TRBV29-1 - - CSVSTGAGETQYF TGCAGCGTCTCAACGGGGGCCGGGGAGACCCAGTACTTC
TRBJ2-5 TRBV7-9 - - CASSFSRGETQYF TGTGCCAGCAGCTTTTCCCGGGGAGAGACCCAGTACTTC
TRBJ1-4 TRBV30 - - CAWSATYGNEKLFF TGTGCCTGGAGCGCTACGTACGGGAATGAAAAACTGTTTTTT
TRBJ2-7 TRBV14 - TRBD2 CASSRSFRLAGVSHEQYF TGTGCCAGCAGCCGATCTTTCCGACTAGCGGGAGTTTCCCACGAGCAGTACTTC
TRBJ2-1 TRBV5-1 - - CASSYPWTGYNEQFF TGCGCCAGCAGCTACCCTTGGACGGGATACAATGAGCAGTTCTTC
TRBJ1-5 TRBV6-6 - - CASSYGGYSNQPQHF TGTGCCAGCAGTTACGGAGGGTATAGCAATCAGCCCCAGCATTTT
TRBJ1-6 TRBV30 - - CAWSTYTDSPLHF TGTGCCTGGAGTACGTACACGGATTCACCCCTCCACTTT
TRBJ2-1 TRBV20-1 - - CSARREDEQFF TGCAGTGCTAGAAGGGAGGACGAGCAGTTCTTC
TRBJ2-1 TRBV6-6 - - CATVSRLSTNEQFF TGTGCCACGGTTTCGAGACTTTCCACCAATGAGCAGTTCTTC
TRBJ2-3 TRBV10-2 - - CASTIGNTQYF TGCGCCAGCACCATTGGCAATACGCAGTATTTT
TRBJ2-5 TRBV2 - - CASRSDEETQYF TGTGCCAGCAGATCCGACGAAGAGACCCAGTACTTC
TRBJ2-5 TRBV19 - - CASSMRRVETQYF TGTGCCAGTAGTATGCGGCGGGTTGAGACCCAGTACTTC
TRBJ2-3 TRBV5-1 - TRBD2 CASSGAGGSSDTQYF TGCGCCAGCAGCGGGGCGGGAGGAAGCTCAGATACGCAGTATTTT
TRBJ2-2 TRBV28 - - CASSPRTGELFF TGTGCCAGCAGCCCCAGGACCGGGGAGCTGTTTTTT
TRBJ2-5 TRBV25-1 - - CASSPGIEETQYF TGTGCCAGTAGCCCGGGGATTGAGGAGACCCAGTACTTC
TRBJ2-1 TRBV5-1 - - CASSLVGTTYNEQFF TGCGCCAGCAGCTTGGTGGGGACCACCTACAATGAGCAGTTCTTC
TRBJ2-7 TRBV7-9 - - CASSLVWGNPTYEQYF TGTGCCAGCAGCTTAGTATGGGGAAACCCTACCTACGAGCAGTACTTC